The present T cell receptor (beta chain) was sequenced within a study of shared clonotypes between healthy human individuals. A single count supports this clone. Antigen unknown. Deep-level assay runs were performed. The protocol was immunoSEQ multiplex PCR, while the TCRdb copy is restricted to in-frame clones and leaves out a portion. The sample yields fewer than 1.8 million clones, less than 99% seen once. Notes on the study in general: Relative to their counterparts shared across all four donors, non-shared clonotypes exhibited diminished generation probabilities.

The CDR3 covers 13 residues. Per the germline V gene, CDR1 is SNHLY and CDR2 is FYNNEI. V lost 7 bases to trimming and J lost 5 bases; unmatched junction nucleotides: 6. The sequence came from a man under 40 in good health. Material for sequencing was naive CD4+ T cells sorted from blood. The sample's subset: CD45RA+ positively selected. V gene TRBV2 combines with J gene TRBJ2-5; TRBD1 aligns across 8 bases. The CDR3 nucleotides read TGTGCCAGCATCAGGGGGCGATCGGAGACCCAGTACTTC. This codes for CASIRGRSETQYF. The full variable domain, its missing parts supplied by reference TRBV2 and TRBJ2-5, is EPEVTQTPSHQVTQMGQEVILRCVPISNHLYFYWYRQILGQKVEFLVSFYNNEISEKSEIFDDQFSVERPDGSNFTLKIRSTKLEDSAMYFCASIRGRSETQYFGPGTRLLVL.